The 28 T cell receptor beta chains given below trace back to one sample, sequenced in a study of blood T cell repertoires in COVID-19. Method: immunoSEQ multiplex PCR; TCRdb's copy keeps in-frame clones and lacks some. The sample carries around 180,000 clones, roughly 89% recorded once. Sequenced input: PBMCs or T cells enriched from blood (not recorded which). All receptors derive from a woman aged 40 to 50 with acute COVID-19.

DNA for the CDR3: TGTGCCAGCAGTCCCCCAGAGGCTGGGGCCAACGTCCTGACTTTC. Translation: CASSPPEAGANVLTF. V and J are TRBV6-6 and TRBJ2-6; unclear D gene. The CDR3 is 15 residues long. Germline lookup yields CDR1 MNHNY and CDR2 SVGAGI (reference sequence). The germline V and J ends were trimmed by 5 bases and 2 bases, with 10 bases remaining between them.

The V call is TRBV29-1, the J call TRBJ2-5, with D possibly being TRBD2 (6 bases). V was pared by 4 bases and J by 2 bases, with 8 bases between. The CDR3 sequence is 12 residues long. CDR1 is SQVTM, CDR2 ANQGSEA, per germline. CDR3 nucleotides: TGCAGCGTTGGGGCGGGACAAGAGACCCAGTACTTC. Protein sequence: CSVGAGQETQYF.

The chain links TRBV29-1 to TRBJ2-7, with D maybe TRBD1 (6 bases). This CDR3 has 14 residues. With 5 bases removed from V and 0 bases from J, the gap between germline ends came to 14 bases. Germline CDR1 reads SQVTM; CDR2 reads ANQGSEA. The CDR3 sequence is CSVLTGTPSYEQYF. CDR3 DNA: TGCAGCGTTTTAACCGGGACACCCTCCTACGAGCAGTACTTC.

This chain joins TRBV7-2 and TRBJ2-1; D is unclear. Deletions cut 6 bases from V and 9 bases from J, with 15 bases between. The CDR3 consists of 13 residues. Germline V gene sequence: CDR1 SGHTA, CDR2 FQGNSA. Here the CDR3 reads CASSRAYGPEQFF. CDR3 in DNA: TGTGCCAGCAGTCGAGCTTATGGGCCTGAGCAGTTCTTC.

The V and J genes are TRBV5-1 and TRBJ2-7; TRBD2 aligns across 7 bases. Germline V gene sequence: CDR1 SGHRS, CDR2 YFSETQ. V dropped 4 bases and J dropped 9; count of bases not matched to a gene: 16. The CDR3 has 15 residues. In nucleotides, the CDR3 is TGCGCCAGCAGCCCGTCTCGAGGCGCGGGGGAGGGGCAGTACTTC. Its protein is CASSPSRGAGEGQYF. The whole variable domain, filled in from reference TRBV5-1 and TRBJ2-7, reads KAGVTQTPRYLIKTRGQQVTLSCSPISGHRSVSWYQQTPGQGLQFLFEYFSETQRNKGNFPGRFSGRQFSNSRSEMNVSTLELGDSALYLCASSPSRGAGEGQYFGPGTRLTVT.

The gene calls are TRBV3-1 (or the pseudogene TRBV3-2) and TRBJ2-7; 9 positions agree with TRBD2. There are 15 residues in the CDR3. Germline CDR1 and CDR2: LGHDT and YNNKEL (reference sequence). Trimming took 1 base from V and 2 from J; bases not matched to a gene: 3. The CDR3 region has the DNA TGTGCCAGCAGCCAAGCCAGCGGGGGGACCTACGAGCAGTACTTC. Its protein is CASSQASGGTYEQYF.

The rearrangement uses TRBV28 and TRBJ2-5, with 12 positions matching TRBD2. V shed 4 bases, J shed 5 bases, and the junction held 2 bases outside the gene matches. Looked up from germline, CDR1 is MDHEN and CDR2 is SYDVKM. This CDR3 contains 14 residues. The CDR3 sequence is CASSSSGGVETQYF. The CDR3 DNA reads as TGTGCCAGCAGTTCTAGCGGGGGGGTCGAGACCCAGTACTTC.

As to this clone: Other DNA sequences in the sample encode the same CDR3. The J gene is TRBJ1-4, the V gene TRBV18; D might be TRBD1 (5 bases). CDR3 length equals 13 residues. The germline V and J ends were trimmed by 6 bases and 3 bases, with 8 bases remaining between them. Germline V lookup: CDR1 KGHSH, CDR2 LQKENI. CDR3 DNA sequence: TGTGCCAGCTCCCGGGACTCTAATGAAAAACTGTTTTTT. Translated: CASSRDSNEKLFF.

The chain carries TRBV9 and TRBJ1-1; 7 bases are shared with TRBD1. The J segment lost 1 base and the V segment lost 4 bases, leaving 4 bases of the junction unmatched. The length of the CDR3 is 14 residues. The germline gives CDR1 SGDLS, CDR2 YYNGEE. The CDR3: CASSPGTANTEAFF. DNA of the CDR3: TGTGCCAGCAGCCCCGGGACAGCGAACACTGAAGCTTTCTTT.

This clone was detected only a few times. This chain links TRBV7-9 with TRBJ2-7; D remains ambiguous. The germline CDR1 and CDR2 sequences are SEHNR and FQNEAQ (reference sequence). The CDR3 runs to 14 residues. Between the trimmed V and J ends, which lost 3 bases and 2 bases, there was a span of 11 bases. This CDR3 reads CASSFQAEPYEQYF. In DNA form, the CDR3 reads TGTGCCAGCAGCTTTCAGGCCGAGCCCTACGAGCAGTACTTC.

The chain carries TRBV5-6 and TRBJ2-7; no reliable D call. Looked up from germline, CDR1 is SGHDT and CDR2 is YYEEEE. CDR3 length: 19 amino acids. The V end lost 0 bases, the J end lost 0 bases, and 22 bases lay between the germline ends. The CDR3 loop reads CASSLVVRSPSPYSYEQYF. The CDR3 DNA follows: TGTGCCAGCAGCTTGGTGGTCAGGTCCCCCTCGCCCTACTCCTACGAGCAGTACTTC. The variable domain in full, with the rest retrieved from reference TRBV5-6 and TRBJ2-7, is DAGVTQSPTHLIKTRGQQVTLRCSPKSGHDTVSWYQQALGQGPQFIFQYYEEEERQRGNFPDRFSGHQFPNYSSELNVNALLLGDSALYLCASSLVVRSPSPYSYEQYFGPGTRLTVT.

The V call is TRBV6-5, the J call TRBJ2-5; D not resolved. The V and J ends lost 7 bases and 2 bases respectively, with 17 bases between them. There are 15 residues in the CDR3. Per germline, CDR1 MNHEY and CDR2 SVGAGI. CDR3 nucleotides: TGTGCCAGCACAGCACGAGGTATGGGTCAAGAGACCCAGTACTTC. Encoded protein: CASTARGMGQETQYF.

The genes are TRBV19 and TRBJ2-7; a possible D gene is TRBD2 (5 bases). The CDR3 totals 12 residues. Germline assignment: CDR1 LNHDA and CDR2 SQIVND (reference sequence). Trimming cost V 0 bases and J 8 bases, with 8 bases left between them. This CDR3 reads CASSIDRGKQYF. The CDR3 DNA follows: TGTGCCAGTAGTATAGATCGGGGAAAGCAGTACTTC.

The chain is built from TRBV3-1 (or the pseudogene TRBV3-2) and TRBJ2-5; 12 nucleotides line up with TRBD1. Germline trimming cut 4 bases from V and 7 bases from J; bases unmatched to any gene: 7. The V gene's germline CDR1 is LGHDT and CDR2 YNNKEL (reference sequence). The CDR3 runs to 15 residues. Here the CDR3 DNA reads TGTGCCAGCAGCCCCCGGGACAGGGGGCATGTGACCCAGTACTTC. Translated: CASSPRDRGHVTQYF.

This clone was recorded a few times. This rearrangement joins TRBV30 to TRBJ1-1; the match to TRBD1 covers 8 bases. This CDR3 is 12 amino acids long. CDR1 and CDR2 from the germline V gene are GTSNPN and SVGIG (reference sequence). CDR3 region: CAAGGQNTEAFF. DNA of the CDR3: TGTGCGGCAGGGGGCCAAAACACTGAAGCTTTCTTT.

The chain couples TRBV18 to TRBJ2-7; D not certain. The CDR3 sequence is 11 residues long. V was shortened by 5 bases and J by 3 bases, with 5 bases between the two germline ends. The germline V gene encodes CDR1 KGHSH and CDR2 LQKENI. In nucleotides, the CDR3 is TGTGCCAGCTCATCTTTCTACGAGCAGTACTTC. Translating gives CASSSFYEQYF. Using reference TRBV18 and TRBJ2-7 for the parts outside the CDR3, the full variable domain is NAGVMQNPRHLVRRRGQEARLRCSPMKGHSHVYWYRQLPEEGLKFMVYLQKENIIDESGMPKERFSAEFPKEGPSILRIQQVVRGDSAAYFCASSSFYEQYFGPGTRLTVT.

This sequence joins TRBV7-8 and TRBJ2-3, with D tentatively TRBD2 (5 bases). Germline CDR1 and CDR2: SGHVS and FQNEAQ. The germline V and J ends were trimmed by 2 bases and 0 bases, with 6 bases remaining between them. The CDR3 spans 14 residues. CDR3 DNA sequence: TGTGCCAGCAGCTTACAGCGGAGCACAGATACGCAGTATTTT. It specifies CASSLQRSTDTQYF.

The gene calls are TRBV6-5 and TRBJ2-2; 10 bases are shared with TRBD2. The V segment lost 5 bases and the J segment 4 bases; nucleotides outside the gene matches: 4. The CDR3 totals 15 residues. Germline values: CDR1 MNHEY, CDR2 SVGAGI. CDR3 amino acids: CASSTGLAATGELFF. CDR3 sequence (DNA): TGTGCCAGCAGTACCGGACTAGCGGCCACCGGGGAGCTGTTTTTT.

The V and J genes are TRBV2 and TRBJ1-3; D is unclear. V was trimmed by 2 bases and J by 2 bases, leaving 7 bases between them. CDR3 size: 14 residues. CDR1 and CDR2 from the germline V gene are SNHLY and FYNNEI. The CDR3 nucleotides are TGTGCCAGCAGTGAATGGGGAGCTGGAAACACCATATATTTT. Protein: CASSEWGAGNTIYF.

The chain links TRBV9 to TRBJ2-7, with TRBD2 matching over 11 bases. The CDR3 spans 18 residues. Germline V lookup: CDR1 SGDLS, CDR2 YYNGEE. Trimming cost V 4 bases and J 5 bases; bases outside gene matches: 17. Written as DNA, the CDR3 is TGTGCCAGCAGCTCCCGGGCCCTCCTAGCGGGAGGTCCCAACGAGCAGTACTTC. It translates to CASSSRALLAGGPNEQYF.

The rearrangement uses TRBV11-2 and TRBJ2-1; TRBD1 might be the D (6 bases). The germline V gene has CDR1 SGHAT and CDR2 FQNNGV. Deletions cut 5 bases from V and 8 bases from J, with 16 bases between. This CDR3 contains 14 residues. This chain's CDR3 is CASSLNREIDEQFF. In DNA, the CDR3 is TGTGCCAGCAGCCTCAACAGGGAGATCGATGAGCAGTTCTTC.

The rearrangement joins TRBV19 to TRBJ1-5, with D maybe TRBD1 (6 bases). The CDR3 is made up of 16 amino acids. Germline CDR1 reads LNHDA; CDR2 reads SQIVND (reference sequence). The V end lost 5 bases, the J end lost 0 bases, and 14 bases lay between the germline ends. As DNA, the CDR3 is TGTGCCAGTAGTTCGACAGGACCCTATAGCAATCAGCCCCAGCATTTT. It codes for CASSSTGPYSNQPQHF.

The chain combines TRBV2 with TRBJ1-4, with D hard to call. Germline loops: CDR1 SNHLY, CDR2 FYNNEI. Trimming removed 7 bases at V and 8 bases at J, with 17 bases between. The CDR3 has 14 amino acids. This CDR3 reads CASTPSYTVEKLFF. Here the CDR3 DNA reads TGTGCCAGCACCCCATCATATACAGTCGAAAAACTGTTTTTT.

The chain couples TRBV5-1 to TRBJ1-2; TRBD1 aligns across 9 bases. Germline V gene sequence: CDR1 SGHRS, CDR2 YFSETQ. There are 13 residues in the CDR3. V was clipped by 5 bases and J by 6 bases; unmatched bases: 5. The CDR3 DNA sequence: TGCGCCAGCAGAGCGACAGGGGGTGATGGCTACACCTTC. Protein: CASRATGGDGYTF.

This rearrangement joins TRBV18 to TRBJ2-2; TRBD2 matches 10 bases. J was trimmed by 6 bases and V by 0 bases; bases with no gene match: 16. This CDR3 is built from 20 residues. Germline V CDR1 and CDR2: KGHSH, LQKENI. Written as DNA, the CDR3 is TGTGCCAGCTCACCACCCTCGGGACTAGCGCGGGCCGGCGGCTCCGGGGAGCTGTTTTTT. Translation gives CASSPPSGLARAGGSGELFF.

The V gene is TRBV5-5, the J gene TRBJ2-3, with 9 bases identical to TRBD2. The CDR3 is made up of 16 amino acids. V shed 0 bases and J 1 base; nucleotides not matched to a gene: 3. The germline gives CDR1 SGHKS, CDR2 YYEKEE (reference sequence). The CDR3 protein is CASSLVSGGGTDTQYF. The CDR3 DNA follows: TGTGCCAGCAGCTTGGTTAGCGGGGGTGGCACAGATACGCAGTATTTT.

The gene calls are TRBV19 and TRBJ1-1, with D unclear. Per the germline V gene, CDR1 is LNHDA and CDR2 is SQIVND (reference sequence). The V gene lost 4 bases and the J gene lost 2 bases, with 14 bases spanning the gap. The CDR3 totals 15 residues. In DNA form, the CDR3 reads TGTGCCAGTAGTAGGGCAGGCAGTTTTAACACTGAAGCTTTCTTT. Residues: CASSRAGSFNTEAFF.

The chain combines TRBV18 with TRBJ1-1; TRBD1 matches at 7 bases. CDR1 is KGHSH, CDR2 LQKENI, per germline. Germline trimming cut 8 bases from V and 2 bases from J; bases unmatched to any gene: 11. This CDR3 spans 15 amino acids. The CDR3 protein is CASTIFNRGNTEAFF. CDR3 in DNA: TGTGCCAGCACGATTTTTAACAGGGGAAACACTGAAGCTTTCTTT.